This T cell receptor beta chain was retrieved from a study of neurological immune-mediated disorders. Germline-derived CDR1 and CDR2 are MNHEY and SVGAGI. The CDR3 covers 15 residues. Losses at the gene ends were 4 bases for V and 3 bases for J; bases not matched to a gene: 5. Study results and caveats: Falling below healthy controls, multiple sclerosis showed the least TCR clonal expansion, while HTLV-1-associated myelopathy showed the most.

TCRdb fed the 5' RACE reads into MiXCR, producing one record per CDR3 protein. The sample carries some 46,000 distinct CDR3 sequences, around 4.3% recorded once. On this clonotype itself: What it binds is unknown.

The sequenced sample consisted of PBMCs. The receptor's source is a woman aged 55-70 years with multiple sclerosis. This sequence joins TRBV6-5 and TRBJ2-5; 10 nucleotides align to TRBD2. The CDR3 DNA reads as TGTGCCAGCAGTTCCCGGACTAGCGGAAAAGAGACCCAGTACTTC. Translated: CASSSRTSGKETQYF.